This T cell receptor (beta chain) was documented in a study of T cells in Graves' hyperthyroidism and ophthalmopathy. Findings of the study overall: In the analysis, a 13 V-J model separated ophthalmopathy from stable hyperthyroidism. Most thyroid clonotypes expanded above 0.001 were also detected in blood.

Lactation, pregnancy, other autoimmune disease or uncontrolled infection led to exclusion of patients. What was amplified from RNA transcripts were TCR beta CDR3 regions. Researchers ran a first-round RT-PCR on the TCR CDR3 using the HTBI primer set. TCRdb re-called the multiplex PCR reads with MiXCR, one entry per CDR3 protein. Among under 400,000 distinct CDR3 sequences listed, about 15% were seen once. This clonotype appeared many times. What it recognizes is unknown. The germline V gene encodes CDR1 GTSNPN and CDR2 SVGIG (reference sequence). V was trimmed by 0 bases and J by 10 bases, leaving 7 bases between them. The CDR3 covers 11 residues.

The gene calls are TRBV30 and TRBJ2-1, with no clear D. The origin of this receptor is a woman in her sixties with Graves' hyperthyroidism. Sequencing used blood. CDR3 sequence reads: CAWSVANEQFF. The DNA for the CDR3 is TGTGCCTGGAGTGTAGCCAACGAGCAGTTCTTC.